The 12 T cell receptor beta chains given below trace back to one sample, sequenced in a study of T cell responses to AZD1222 COVID-19 vaccine. TCRdb's table, derived via immunoSEQ multiplex PCR, lists solely in-frame clones and lacks some. This sample has around 100,000 clones, with around 88% found just once. The sequences come from peripheral blood, collected on day 0 of AZD1222 vaccination. These receptors were obtained from an adult in good health.

The V call is TRBV11-2, the J call TRBJ2-1, with TRBD2 as a possible D gene (5 bases). CDR1 is SGHAT and CDR2 is FQNNGV in the germline V gene. The V end was cut by 0 bases, the J end by 5 bases, with 20 bases between. The CDR3 loop spans 18 amino acids. The CDR3 region is CASSLEGGSARLDNEQFF. The CDR3 DNA sequence: TGTGCCAGCAGCTTAGAGGGTGGGAGCGCCAGGTTAGACAATGAGCAGTTCTTC. Combining the CDR3 with reference TRBV11-2 and TRBJ2-1 gives the whole variable domain EAGVAQSPRYKIIEKRQSVAFWCNPISGHATLYWYQQILGQGPKLLIQFQNNGVVDDSQLPKDRFSAERLKGVDSTLKIQPAKLEDSAVYLCASSLEGGSARLDNEQFFGPGTRLTVL.

The chain has TRBV28 and TRBJ2-7, with 8 bases aligning to TRBD2. With V trimmed by 1 base and J by 3 bases, 5 bases remained unmatched. CDR1 MDHEN and CDR2 SYDVKM come from the germline V gene. The CDR3 spans 15 residues. The CDR3 sequence is CASSLLAGGSYEQYF. CDR3 in DNA: TGTGCCAGCAGTTTATTGGCGGGGGGAAGCTACGAGCAGTACTTC.

The chain has TRBV7-3 and TRBJ2-1; 7 bases fit TRBD1. The CDR3 spans 15 residues. Losses at the gene ends were 5 bases for V and 4 bases for J; bases not matched to a gene: 8. Germline-derived CDR1 and CDR2 are SGHTA and FQGTGA. In DNA form, the CDR3 reads TGTGCCAGCAGCCCGGGGACAGTGGGTTACAATGAGCAGTTCTTC. Translation: CASSPGTVGYNEQFF.

This clone was detected only once. The rearrangement uses TRBV6-2 or TRBV6-3 and TRBJ1-5; D may be TRBD1 (6 bases). The CDR3 has 17 amino acids. Trimming stripped 6 bases from V and 4 bases from J, with 22 bases between. The germline V gene has CDR1 MNHEY and CDR2 SVGEGT. The chain's CDR3 is CASSLREGVNYNQPQHF. In nucleotides, the CDR3 is TGTGCCAGCAGCCTTCGAGAGGGGGTGAATTATAATCAGCCCCAGCATTTT.

The CDR3 DNA reads TGTGCCAGCAGTGAAGGACAAGAGACCCAGTACTTC. This translates into CASSEGQETQYF. This chain connects TRBV2 to TRBJ2-5; D gene uncertain. Germline loops: CDR1 SNHLY, CDR2 FYNNEI. Trimming cost V 1 base and J 2 bases, with 2 bases left between them. The CDR3 consists of 12 residues.

The rearrangement joins TRBV9 to TRBJ2-3, with a tentative D call TRBD2 (6 bases). The CDR3 extends over 14 amino acids. CDR1 is SGDLS, CDR2 YYNGEE, per germline. The V end was cut by 0 bases, the J end by 5 bases, with 10 bases between. DNA of the CDR3: TGTGCCAGCAGCGTAGGGGGAGCGGGAGATACGCAGTATTTT. Its translation is CASSVGGAGDTQYF.

The chain couples TRBV18 to TRBJ1-3; D might be TRBD1 (5 bases). CDR3 length equals 16 residues. Trimming took 2 bases from V and 3 from J, leaving 14 bases between them. The germline V gene encodes CDR1 KGHSH and CDR2 LQKENI. The CDR3 is CASSPRQGVYGNTIYF. As DNA, the CDR3 is TGTGCCAGCTCACCAAGGCAGGGTGTGTATGGAAACACCATATATTTT.

The chain combines TRBV6-4 with TRBJ1-6; 7 bases map to TRBD1. Trimming at V came to 3 bases and at J to 8 bases, leaving 7 bases not matched to a gene. CDR1 and CDR2 (germline): MRHNA, SNTAGT. The CDR3 sequence is 15 residues long. As DNA, the CDR3 is TGTGCCAGCAGTGAACAACAGGGGATGGATTCACCCCTCCACTTT. Protein: CASSEQQGMDSPLHF.

Concerning this clone: The junction shows a germline mismatch at one end, possibly a read error. This sequence joins TRBV5-4 and TRBJ2-1; D uncertain. The CDR3 contains 12 residues. Germline V gene sequence: CDR1 SGHNT, CDR2 YYREEE (reference sequence). In DNA form, the CDR3 reads TGTGCCAGCAGCCAAACCCCCAATAAGCAGTTCTTC. As protein: CASSQTPNKQFF.

For this clone: Germline is not matched at one junction end, which may reflect a read error. The chain joins TRBV28 to TRBJ1-5, with a weak D call TRBD1 (6 bases). Per germline, CDR1 MDHEN and CDR2 SYDVKM. The CDR3 is made up of 15 amino acids. Written as DNA, the CDR3 is TGTCCCAGCCACGAGGGGGGGGGAGGCAATCAGCCCCAGCATTTT. It yields the protein CPSHEGGGGNQPQHF.

The V gene is TRBV27, the J gene TRBJ1-2; the D gene is possibly TRBD1 (6 bases). This CDR3 is built from 13 residues. Trimming removed 1 base at V and 8 bases at J, with 11 bases between. Germline loops: CDR1 MNHEY, CDR2 SMNVEV (reference sequence). DNA for the CDR3: TGTGCCAGCAGTTTATGGGGGGCTGGAGGCTACACCTTC. Translating gives CASSLWGAGGYTF.

The chain links TRBV27 to TRBJ2-1; D may be TRBD2 (6 bases). CDR3 length equals 13 residues. CDR1 and CDR2 from the germline V gene are MNHEY and SMNVEV (reference sequence). V was clipped by 2 bases and J by 6 bases, with 8 bases between them. The CDR3 nucleotides read TGTGCCAGCAGTTTAATGGGGGGCAATGAGCAGTTCTTC. Translated: CASSLMGGNEQFF.